A single sample is the source of the 8 T cell receptor beta chains below, sequenced in a study of chemoradiotherapy in HPV16-positive cancers. Repertoires were generated with immunoSEQ multiplex PCR, while TCRdb's copy carries only in-frame clones and drops some. The data show roughly 9,000 clones, approximately 80% seen once. This material was collected from a patient who underwent chemoradiotherapy. Receptors originate from a human donor with HPV-associated anogenital cancer.

The V and J genes are TRBV2 and TRBJ1-3; no clear D gene. V lost 6 bases and J 3 bases, leaving 18 bases between the germline ends. Germline V lookup: CDR1 SNHLY, CDR2 FYNNEI. The CDR3 runs to 16 residues. The CDR3 region has the DNA TGTGCCAGCAGGGTGGCATACGAGGTGGTTGGAAACACCATATATTTT. Its translation is CASRVAYEVVGNTIYF.

The genes are TRBV11-2 and TRBJ2-2, with a weak D call TRBD2 (5 bases). This CDR3 is 15 amino acids long. CDR1 and CDR2 from the germline V gene are SGHAT and FQNNGV. V was shortened by 2 bases and J by 4 bases, with 11 bases between the two germline ends. The CDR3 protein is CASSLQAVFTGELFF. CDR3 in DNA: TGTGCCAGCAGCTTACAAGCGGTCTTCACCGGGGAGCTGTTTTTT.

The chain is built from TRBV7-6 and TRBJ2-7; TRBD1 matches at 9 bases. The CDR3 runs 15 residues. V dropped 1 base and J dropped 2; count of bases not matched to a gene: 3. The germline CDR1 and CDR2 sequences are SGHVS and FNYEAQ. The CDR3 spells CASSLEGQGPYEQYF. For the CDR3, the DNA is TGTGCCAGCAGCTTAGAGGGACAGGGACCCTACGAGCAGTACTTC.

This clone was detected a few times. V gene TRBV19 combines with J gene TRBJ1-6; 7 nucleotides line up with TRBD1. The length of the CDR3 is 14 residues. J lost 5 bases, V lost 3 bases, and 1 base had no gene match. Germline-derived CDR1 and CDR2 are LNHDA and SQIVND (reference sequence). The CDR3 sequence: CASSITGDNSPLHF. CDR3 DNA sequence: TGTGCCAGTAGTATCACAGGGGATAATTCACCCCTCCACTTT.

J is TRBJ1-4 and V is TRBV19; 7 bases fit TRBD1. CDR1 LNHDA and CDR2 SQIVND come from the germline V gene (reference sequence). CDR3 length: 15 residues. Trimming at V came to 4 bases and at J to 7 bases, leaving 9 bases not matched to a gene. CDR3 bases: TGTGCCAGTAGTAAATACCAGGGGGGATTTGAAAAACTGTTTTTT. It is translated as CASSKYQGGFEKLFF.

This rearrangement joins TRBV28 to TRBJ2-7; unclear D gene. Germline V gene sequence: CDR1 MDHEN, CDR2 SYDVKM. The V end lost 5 bases, the J end lost 4 bases, and 21 bases lay between the germline ends. The CDR3 consists of 16 residues. The DNA for the CDR3 is TGTGCCAGCAGTCTAAAAGGCCCCTTTAGATCGTACGAGCAGTACTTC. It is translated as CASSLKGPFRSYEQYF.

This clone was seen a single time. V and J are TRBV4-3 and TRBJ1-2; 9 bases map to TRBD1. The V and J ends lost 2 bases and 6 bases, in that order; junction bases with no gene match: 7. CDR1 and CDR2 (germline): LGHNA, YSLEER. The CDR3 covers 15 residues. The CDR3 DNA follows: TGCGCCAGCAGCCAACTAGCCGGGACAGGGAATGGCTACACCTTC. This gives the protein CASSQLAGTGNGYTF.

This sequence joins TRBV7-8 and TRBJ2-3; TRBD2 is a possible D gene (6 bases). The V end lost 9 bases, the J end lost 0 bases, and 13 bases lay between the germline ends. This CDR3 has 14 amino acids. The V gene's germline CDR1 is SGHVS and CDR2 FQNEAQ. The CDR3 loop is CASIRSGSTDTQYF. The DNA of the CDR3 is TGTGCCAGTATCCGAAGCGGGAGCACAGATACGCAGTATTTT. Full variable domain (remainder filled in from reference TRBV7-8 and TRBJ2-3): GAGVSQSPRYKVAKRGQDVALRCDPISGHVSLFWYQQALGQGPEFLTYFQNEAQLDKSGLPSDRFFAERPEGSVSTLKIQRTQQEDSAVYLCASIRSGSTDTQYFGPGTRLTVL.